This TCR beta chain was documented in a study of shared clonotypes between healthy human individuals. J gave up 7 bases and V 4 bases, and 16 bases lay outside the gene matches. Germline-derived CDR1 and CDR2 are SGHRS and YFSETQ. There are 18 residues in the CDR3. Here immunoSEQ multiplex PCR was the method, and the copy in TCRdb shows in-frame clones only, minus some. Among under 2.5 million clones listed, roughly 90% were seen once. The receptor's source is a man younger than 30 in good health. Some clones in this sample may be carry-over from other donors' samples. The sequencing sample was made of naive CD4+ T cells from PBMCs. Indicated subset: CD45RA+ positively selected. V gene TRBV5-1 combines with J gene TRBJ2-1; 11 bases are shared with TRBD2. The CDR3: CASSARYLLAGAVNEQFF. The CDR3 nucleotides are TGCGCCAGCAGCGCCCGTTACCTACTAGCGGGAGCGGTAAATGAGCAGTTCTTC. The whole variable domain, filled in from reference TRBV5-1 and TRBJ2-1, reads KAGVTQTPRYLIKTRGQQVTLSCSPISGHRSVSWYQQTPGQGLQFLFEYFSETQRNKGNFPGRFSGRQFSNSRSEMNVSTLELGDSALYLCASSARYLLAGAVNEQFFGPGTRLTVL.